A selection of T cell receptor beta chains follows, all from one sample in a study of T cell changes during pregnancy in multiple sclerosis. Sequencing used immunoSEQ multiplex PCR; TCRdb keeps in-frame clones, though not all of them. This sample carries 50,000 to 65,000 clones, 90% to 95% of them seen once, and the ten largest clones take around 0.8%. Sequenced material: CD4+ T cells from peripheral blood mononuclear cells, taken in the first trimester of pregnancy. Source of these receptors: a female donor with multiple sclerosis, enrolled in a pregnancy study. The CDR3 runs from the conserved cysteine through the conserved F or W. Fields, in order: D gene, J gene, V gene, clone size, CDR3 DNA, CDR3 protein. D genes are given only for firm matches. Size is omitted from some rows. Given values are once, few, many or a class for expanded clones.

D: TRBD1
J: TRBJ2-7
V: TRBV7-8
size: NA
DNA: TGTGCCAGCAGTCTCCGGGACAGGGGGCACGAGCAGTACTTC
CDR3: CASSLRDRGHEQYF

D: NA
J: TRBJ1-6
V: TRBV18
size: NA
DNA: TGTGCCAGCTCAGAGAATAATTCACCCCTCCACTTT
CDR3: CASSENNSPLHF

D: TRBD1
J: TRBJ1-1
V: TRBV5-4
size: NA
DNA: TGTGCCAGCAGCTTGGCCCCGGGACAGGGGATGCCAGAAGCTTTCTTT
CDR3: CASSLAPGQGMPEAFF

D: TRBD2
J: TRBJ2-5
V: TRBV9
size: NA
DNA: TGTGCCAGCAGCGTAGATCCCCAGGGAGGGGTCCAAGAGACCCAGTACTTC
CDR3: CASSVDPQGGVQETQYF

D: NA
J: TRBJ2-2
V: TRBV7-2
size: NA
DNA: TGTGCCAGCAGCTTAGCGGGCAAAAACACCGGGGAGCTGTTTTTT
CDR3: CASSLAGKNTGELFF

D: TRBD2
J: TRBJ2-3
V: TRBV6-5
size: NA
DNA: TGTGCCAGCATGGGGGGGGGAGAAGATACGCAGTATTTT
CDR3: CASMGGGEDTQYF

D: NA
J: TRBJ1-1
V: TRBV7-8
size: NA
DNA: TGTGCCAGCAGCACTCTAGGGGCGGGAAACACTGAAGCTTTCTTT
CDR3: CASSTLGAGNTEAFF

D: NA
J: TRBJ1-4
V: TRBV4-3
size: NA
DNA: TGCGCCAGCAGCCCGGGGGGCCGGGGCGAAAAACTGTTTTTT
CDR3: CASSPGGRGEKLFF

D: NA
J: TRBJ2-2
V: TRBV2
size: NA
DNA: TGTGCCAGCAGTGATGTAGACACCATGGGCGGGGAGCTGTTTTTT
CDR3: CASSDVDTMGGELFF

D: NA
J: TRBJ2-7
V: TRBV27
size: NA
DNA: TGTGCCAGCAGTCCCTTGGGAGTACTAATCGAGCAGTACTTC
CDR3: CASSPLGVLIEQYF

D: NA
J: TRBJ1-5
V: TRBV6-6
size: NA
DNA: TGTGCCAGCAGTTACCAAGCCCCCGGGACTCCGCATTTT
CDR3: CASSYQAPGTPHF

D: NA
J: TRBJ2-5
V: TRBV7-2
size: NA
DNA: TGTGCCAGCAGCTTAGAAGGGACACCTCAAGAGACCCAGTACTTC
CDR3: CASSLEGTPQETQYF

D: TRBD1
J: TRBJ1-2
V: TRBV11-2
size: NA
DNA: TGTGCCAGCAGCACGCGACAGGGGGTAATCTATGGCTACACCTTC
CDR3: CASSTRQGVIYGYTF

D: TRBD2
J: TRBJ2-3
V: TRBV6-5
size: NA
DNA: TGTGCCAGCAGCGATCTAGCGGGTCTCAATACGCAGTATTTT
CDR3: CASSDLAGLNTQYF

D: NA
J: TRBJ1-2
V: TRBV6-6
size: NA
DNA: TGTGCCAGCAGTTCCCCAGAGGCGGATGGCTACACCTTC
CDR3: CASSSPEADGYTF

D: NA
J: TRBJ1-1
V: TRBV6-5
size: NA
DNA: TGTGCCAGCAGTTATCACTCCCGGAACACTGAAGCTTTCTTT
CDR3: CASSYHSRNTEAFF

D: TRBD1
J: TRBJ1-6
V: TRBV7-2
size: NA
DNA: TGTGCCAGCAGCTTACCAGGGGGCGCGAGGTCACCCCTCCACTTT
CDR3: CASSLPGGARSPLHF

D: TRBD2
J: TRBJ2-7
V: TRBV11-1
size: NA
DNA: TGTGCCAGCAGCCCGACGGGGGGTACCTCCTACGAGCAGTACTTC
CDR3: CASSPTGGTSYEQYF

D: TRBD1
J: TRBJ2-7
V: TRBV18
size: NA
DNA: TGTGCCAGCTCACCAACCGGGACAGGGGCGTATGAGCAGTACTTC
CDR3: CASSPTGTGAYEQYF

D: TRBD1
J: TRBJ2-7
V: TRBV29-1
size: NA
DNA: TGCAGCGTTGGAGGGGGCTTTTCCTACGAGCAGTACTTC
CDR3: CSVGGGFSYEQYF

D: NA
J: TRBJ1-6
V: TRBV5-3
size: once
DNA: TGTGCCAGAAGCTTGGACAGGGATTTTGTCAATTCACCCCTCCACTTT
CDR3: CARSLDRDFVNSPLHF

D: TRBD1
J: TRBJ1-4
V: TRBV6-4
size: NA
DNA: TGTGCCAGCAGTGATCGGGACAGGGGATACCCAACTAATGAAAAACTGTTTTTT
CDR3: CASSDRDRGYPTNEKLFF

D: NA
J: TRBJ1-2
V: TRBV7-9
size: once
DNA: TGTGCCAGCAGCTTGCAAGGGGGCTATGGCTACACCTTC
CDR3: CASSLQGGYGYTF

D: TRBD2
J: TRBJ2-7
V: TRBV7-2
size: NA
DNA: TGTGCCAGCAGCCCAACTAGCGGGGTCTCCTACGAGCAGTACTTC
CDR3: CASSPTSGVSYEQYF

D: NA
J: TRBJ2-7
V: TRBV10-3
size: NA
DNA: TGTGCCATTGGACTGAGCTACGAGCAGTACTTC
CDR3: CAIGLSYEQYF

D: TRBD1
J: TRBJ1-3
V: TRBV30
size: NA
DNA: TGTGCCTGGGAAGACCGCCGGGACAGGGGATCTGGAAACACCATATATTTT
CDR3: CAWEDRRDRGSGNTIYF

D: NA
J: TRBJ1-1
V: TRBV29-1
size: NA
DNA: TGCAGCGTTGACCGAGGGGGGGCGCGGAACACTGAAGCTTTCTTT
CDR3: CSVDRGGARNTEAFF

D: NA
J: TRBJ1-1
V: TRBV5-4
size: NA
DNA: TGTGCCAGCAGCAGCGTGACCTCGGTCACTGAAGCTTTCTTT
CDR3: CASSSVTSVTEAFF

D: TRBD1
J: TRBJ1-5
V: TRBV4-1
size: NA
DNA: TGCGCCAGCAGCCAAGATCGTGACAGGGGGAATCAGCCCCAGCATTTT
CDR3: CASSQDRDRGNQPQHF

D: TRBD2
J: TRBJ2-3
V: TRBV19
size: NA
DNA: TGTGCCAGTGCGACTAGCGGGGTAAGCACAGATACGCAGTATTTT
CDR3: CASATSGVSTDTQYF

D: TRBD1
J: TRBJ1-2
V: TRBV6-5
size: NA
DNA: TGTGCCAGCAGAAGGGACAGGGCTGGCTACACCTTC
CDR3: CASRRDRAGYTF

D: TRBD1
J: TRBJ2-5
V: TRBV11-2
size: NA
DNA: TGTGCCAGCAGCATGGGACAGCAAGAGACCCAGTACTTC
CDR3: CASSMGQQETQYF

D: NA
J: TRBJ1-6
V: TRBV7-9
size: NA
DNA: TGTGCCAGCAGCCGTGCGGGCGCAAGACTAAGCTCCTATAATTCACCCCTCCACTTT
CDR3: CASSRAGARLSSYNSPLHF

D: NA
J: TRBJ2-5
V: TRBV28
size: NA
DNA: TGTGCCAGCAGTTTCCCCAGGGGCTTAGAAGAGACCCAGTACTTC
CDR3: CASSFPRGLEETQYF

D: NA
J: TRBJ2-5
V: TRBV7-2
size: NA
DNA: TGTGCCAGCAGCCCACCTTGGGGCTTAACGGAGACCCAGTACTTC
CDR3: CASSPPWGLTETQYF

D: NA
J: TRBJ2-6
V: TRBV7-3
size: NA
DNA: TGTGCCAGCAGCTTAACCGCAGGGACACCCTCTGGGGCCAACGTCCTGACTTTC
CDR3: CASSLTAGTPSGANVLTF

D: TRBD1
J: TRBJ1-2
V: TRBV6-4
size: NA
DNA: TGTGCCAGCAGTGATTCCGACAGGGGGCTGTGGTACGAGGGCTACACCTTC
CDR3: CASSDSDRGLWYEGYTF

D: TRBD1
J: TRBJ1-1
V: TRBV30
size: NA
DNA: TGTGCCTGGAGTCCCGGACAGGTGAACACTGAAGCTTTCTTT
CDR3: CAWSPGQVNTEAFF

D: TRBD1
J: TRBJ1-2
V: TRBV5-1
size: NA
DNA: TGCGCCAGCCGACAGGGGTGGGGAATTAACTATGGCTACACCTTC
CDR3: CASRQGWGINYGYTF

D: NA
J: TRBJ1-2
V: TRBV18
size: NA
DNA: TGTGCCAGCTCACCACTTGAAGGGGAACATGGCTACACCTTC
CDR3: CASSPLEGEHGYTF

D: NA
J: TRBJ2-7
V: TRBV10-3
size: few
DNA: TGTGCCATCAGTAACCCCGGAAAAATCCTAGACGAGCAGTACTTC
CDR3: CAISNPGKILDEQYF

D: NA
J: TRBJ1-5
V: TRBV6-5
size: NA
DNA: TGTGCCAGCAGTTACACGGTCGGAGGGAAGGAGCCCCAGCATTTT
CDR3: CASSYTVGGKEPQHF

D: TRBD1
J: TRBJ1-2
V: TRBV10-3
size: NA
DNA: TGTGCCATCACCGGGACAGGGGCCTATGGCTACACCTTC
CDR3: CAITGTGAYGYTF

D: NA
J: TRBJ2-7
V: TRBV7-2
size: NA
DNA: TGTGCCAGCAGCTTAACAGGGGGGGGCTACGAGCAGTACTTC
CDR3: CASSLTGGGYEQYF

D: NA
J: TRBJ1-5
V: TRBV25-1
size: NA
DNA: TGTGCCAGCAGTGAATTTGGGGGGGCGGGAAATCAGCCCCAGCATTTT
CDR3: CASSEFGGAGNQPQHF

D: TRBD2
J: TRBJ2-3
V: TRBV7-2
size: NA
DNA: TGTGCCAGCAGCTTCCTAGCGGGGGTCGATACGCAGTATTTT
CDR3: CASSFLAGVDTQYF

D: TRBD1
J: TRBJ1-3
V: TRBV7-7
size: NA
DNA: TGTGCTAGCAGCCAGGACAGGGGGTACGGCACCATATATTTT
CDR3: CASSQDRGYGTIYF

D: NA
J: TRBJ2-3
V: TRBV10-1
size: NA
DNA: TGCGCCAGCAATAGCGTAATATGCACAGATACGCAGTATTTT
CDR3: CASNSVICTDTQYF

D: NA
J: TRBJ2-4
V: TRBV6-5
size: few
DNA: TGTGCCAGCAGTGGCAGGGTGCCAAACATTCAGTACTTC
CDR3: CASSGRVPNIQYF

D: NA
J: TRBJ1-5
V: TRBV27
size: NA
DNA: TGTGCCAGCAGTTTAAAACGGGGTCAGCCCCAGCATTTT
CDR3: CASSLKRGQPQHF

D: NA
J: TRBJ1-2
V: TRBV5-5
size: NA
DNA: TGTGCCAGCAGCCCCCTTACAGTCTTGAGAATGGTAGGGAGCTCCGAGGGCTACACCTTC
CDR3: CASSPLTVLRMVGSSEGYTF

D: NA
J: TRBJ2-3
V: TRBV7-6
size: NA
DNA: TGTGCCAGCAGTCCGACGGGACTGCTCACAGATACGCAGTATTTT
CDR3: CASSPTGLLTDTQYF

D: NA
J: TRBJ1-5
V: TRBV18
size: once
DNA: TGTGCCAGCTCAGCACGGAGTGAGTTTAACAATCAGCCCCAGCATTTT
CDR3: CASSARSEFNNQPQHF

D: TRBD1
J: TRBJ1-1
V: TRBV6-4
size: NA
DNA: TGTGCCAGCTCGGACAGGGGGAACACTGAAGCTTTCTTT
CDR3: CASSDRGNTEAFF

D: NA
J: TRBJ2-3
V: TRBV15
size: NA
DNA: TGTGCCACCAGCCGACCGGACGGGGTGGCAGATACGCAGTATTTT
CDR3: CATSRPDGVADTQYF

D: NA
J: TRBJ1-1
V: TRBV18
size: NA
DNA: TGTGCCAGCTCACCGAATAGGAGGGAGGGGACTGAAGCTTTCTTT
CDR3: CASSPNRREGTEAFF

D: TRBD1
J: TRBJ1-1
V: TRBV6-5
size: few
DNA: TGTGCCAGCAGTCGTAACAGGGGGCGGGAAGCTTTCTTT
CDR3: CASSRNRGREAFF